These 9 T cell receptor beta chains came from one sample sequenced in a study of blood T cells in healthy people across ages. The second PCR ran roughly 7 to 12 cycles with a sample-barcoded 5' primer and J-beta primers. TCRdb re-called the 5' RACE reads through MiXCR, storing one row per CDR3 protein. The data hold roughly 2 million distinct CDR3 sequences, with roughly 52% observed a single time. The sample was blood. All receptors derive from a middle-aged woman in good health.

The J gene is TRBJ1-2, the V gene TRBV4-2; tentatively, D is TRBD1 (5 bases). Germline V gives CDR1 LGHNA, CDR2 YNFKEQ. V was clipped by 0 bases and J by 8 bases, with 16 bases between them. The CDR3 consists of 15 residues. CDR3 loop: CASSQEVRASGGYTF. CDR3 nucleotides: TGTGCCAGCAGCCAAGAAGTCAGGGCCAGCGGGGGCTACACCTTC.

This clonotype occurred a few times. The rearrangement links TRBV12-3 or TRBV12-4 to TRBJ2-3; D is unresolved. CDR3 length: 16 residues. V was pared by 2 bases and J by 2 bases, with 14 bases between. The CDR3 nucleotides are TGTGCCAGCAGTTTACAAAGATGGGCTCTCACAGATACGCAGTATTTT. Translation gives CASSLQRWALTDTQYF.

The CDR3 loop reads CASSRRRVGNEQYF. The CDR3 coding sequence is TGTGCCAGCAGTCGACGTAGGGTCGGGAATGAGCAGTACTTC. The chain combines TRBV12-3 or TRBV12-4 with TRBJ2-5; possible D gene TRBD2, 5 bases. The V end was cut by 5 bases, the J end by 11 bases, with 21 bases between. The CDR3 has 14 residues.

This clonotype occurred a few times. This rearrangement joins TRBV5-1 to TRBJ2-7; 8 nucleotides align to TRBD1. This CDR3 spans 16 amino acids. In germline, CDR1 is SGHRS, CDR2 YFSETQ. Trimming took 4 bases from V and 6 from J; bases not matched to a gene: 15. DNA for the CDR3: TGCGCCAGCAGCGTCCGTGGGACAGGCTGGGTAAGCGAGCAGTACTTC. As protein: CASSVRGTGWVSEQYF.

This rearrangement joins TRBV20-1 to TRBJ2-6, with D possibly matching TRBD1 (6 bases). Looked up from germline, CDR1 is DFQATT and CDR2 is SNEGSKA (reference sequence). V lost 6 bases and J lost 1, with 13 bases in between. This CDR3 is built from 15 residues. For the CDR3, the DNA is TGCAGTGCACCATTACAGGGTTCTGGGGCCAACGTCCTGACTTTC. Amino acids: CSAPLQGSGANVLTF.

This clonotype was seen a few times. The rearrangement links TRBV4-1 to TRBJ2-1; 10 bases agree with TRBD2. CDR1 is MGHRA, CDR2 YSYEKL, per germline. This CDR3 comprises 17 residues. V was clipped by 3 bases and J by 6 bases; unmatched bases: 11. This CDR3 reads CASSQTTGLAASNEQFF. In DNA, the CDR3 is TGCGCCAGCAGCCAGACCACCGGACTAGCGGCCTCCAATGAGCAGTTCTTC.

The genes are TRBV10-2 and TRBJ1-2; D is possibly TRBD1 (6 bases). CDR1 is WSHSY, CDR2 SAAADI, per germline. The CDR3 contains 18 residues. V lost 2 bases to trimming and J lost 5 bases, with 24 bases between them. The CDR3 sequence: CASSETSVRGAKGYGYTF. The CDR3 region has the DNA TGCGCCAGCAGTGAGACAAGCGTAAGGGGGGCCAAAGGGTATGGCTACACCTTC.

This chain links TRBV24-1 with TRBJ2-1; D unclear. Deletions cut 2 bases from V and 0 bases from J, with 10 bases between. CDR3 length: 16 amino acids. The germline gives CDR1 KGHDR, CDR2 SFDVKD. The CDR3, as DNA: TGTGCCACCAGTGATTCGACACACCTCTCCTACAATGAGCAGTTCTTC. Translated: CATSDSTHLSYNEQFF.

The V call is TRBV5-6, the J call TRBJ2-6; D is ambiguous. V was cut by 3 bases and J by 0 bases, with 7 bases left in between. CDR1 and CDR2 (germline): SGHDT, YYEEEE. The CDR3 runs to 15 residues. CDR3 DNA sequence: TGTGCCAGCAGCTCATGGGGCTCTGGGGCCAACGTCCTGACTTTC. Translating gives CASSSWGSGANVLTF.